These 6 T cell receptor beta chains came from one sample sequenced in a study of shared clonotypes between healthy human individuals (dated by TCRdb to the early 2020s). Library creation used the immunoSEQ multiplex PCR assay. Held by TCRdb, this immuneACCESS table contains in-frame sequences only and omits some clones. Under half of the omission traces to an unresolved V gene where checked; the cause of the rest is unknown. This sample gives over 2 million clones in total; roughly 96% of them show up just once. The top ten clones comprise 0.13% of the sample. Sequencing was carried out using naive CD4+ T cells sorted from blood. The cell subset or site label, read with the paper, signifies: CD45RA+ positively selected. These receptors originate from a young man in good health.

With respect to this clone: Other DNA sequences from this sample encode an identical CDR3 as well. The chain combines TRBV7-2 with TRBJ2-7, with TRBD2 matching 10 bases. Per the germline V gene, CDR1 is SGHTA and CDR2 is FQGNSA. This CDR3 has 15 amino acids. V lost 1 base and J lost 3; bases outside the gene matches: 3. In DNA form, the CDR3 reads TGTGCCAGCAGCTTAGTCCCTAGCGGGAGCTACGAGCAGTACTTC. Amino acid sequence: CASSLVPSGSYEQYF.

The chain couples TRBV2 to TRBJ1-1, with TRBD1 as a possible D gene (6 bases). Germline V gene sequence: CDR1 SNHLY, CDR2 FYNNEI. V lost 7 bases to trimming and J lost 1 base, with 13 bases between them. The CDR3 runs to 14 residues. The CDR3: CASTRNRANTEAFF. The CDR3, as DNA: TGTGCCAGCACTAGGAACAGGGCGAACACTGAAGCTTTCTTT. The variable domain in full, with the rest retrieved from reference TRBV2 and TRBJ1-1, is EPEVTQTPSHQVTQMGQEVILRCVPISNHLYFYWYRQILGQKVEFLVSFYNNEISEKSEIFDDQFSVERPDGSNFTLKIRSTKLEDSAMYFCASTRNRANTEAFFGQGTRLTVV.

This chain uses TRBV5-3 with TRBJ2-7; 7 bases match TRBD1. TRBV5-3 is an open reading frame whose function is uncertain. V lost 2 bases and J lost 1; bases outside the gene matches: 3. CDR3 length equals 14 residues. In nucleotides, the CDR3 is TGTGCCAGAAGCTTAGGACAGGTTTCCTACGAGCAGTACTTC. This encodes CARSLGQVSYEQYF.

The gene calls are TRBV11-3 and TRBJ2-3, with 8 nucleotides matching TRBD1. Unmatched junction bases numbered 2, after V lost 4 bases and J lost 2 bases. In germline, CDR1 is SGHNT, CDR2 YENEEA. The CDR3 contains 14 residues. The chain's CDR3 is CASSSQGDTDTQYF. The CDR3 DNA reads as TGTGCCAGCAGCTCACAGGGGGACACAGATACGCAGTATTTT.

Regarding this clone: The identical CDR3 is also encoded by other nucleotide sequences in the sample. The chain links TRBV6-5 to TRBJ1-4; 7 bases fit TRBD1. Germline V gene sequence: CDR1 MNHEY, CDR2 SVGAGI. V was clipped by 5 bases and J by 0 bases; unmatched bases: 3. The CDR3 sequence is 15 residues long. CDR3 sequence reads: CASSRTGATNEKLFF. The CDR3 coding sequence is TGTGCCAGCAGTAGGACAGGCGCAACTAATGAAAAACTGTTTTTT.

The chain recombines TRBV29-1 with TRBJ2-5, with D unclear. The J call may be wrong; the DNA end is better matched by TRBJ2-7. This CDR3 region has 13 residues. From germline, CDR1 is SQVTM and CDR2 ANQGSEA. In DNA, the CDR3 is TGCAGCGTTTCCACCTCCCCAACCTACGAGCAGTACTTC. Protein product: CSVSTSPTYEQYF.